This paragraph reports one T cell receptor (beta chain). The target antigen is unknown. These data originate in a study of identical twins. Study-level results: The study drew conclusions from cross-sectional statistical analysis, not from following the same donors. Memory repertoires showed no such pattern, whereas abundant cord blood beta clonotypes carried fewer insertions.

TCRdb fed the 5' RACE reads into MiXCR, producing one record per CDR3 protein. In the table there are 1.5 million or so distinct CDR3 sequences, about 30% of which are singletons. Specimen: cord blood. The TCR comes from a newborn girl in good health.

The CDR3: CASSFSGAGWAQYF. As DNA, the CDR3 is TGTGCCAGCAGTTTCTCAGGGGCCGGATGGGCCCAGTACTTC. This chain connects TRBV27 to TRBJ2-5, with a tentative D call TRBD1 (6 bases). The V end lost 3 bases, the J end lost 9 bases, and 17 bases lay between the germline ends. The CDR3 spans 14 residues. Germline loops: CDR1 MNHEY, CDR2 SMNVEV (reference sequence).